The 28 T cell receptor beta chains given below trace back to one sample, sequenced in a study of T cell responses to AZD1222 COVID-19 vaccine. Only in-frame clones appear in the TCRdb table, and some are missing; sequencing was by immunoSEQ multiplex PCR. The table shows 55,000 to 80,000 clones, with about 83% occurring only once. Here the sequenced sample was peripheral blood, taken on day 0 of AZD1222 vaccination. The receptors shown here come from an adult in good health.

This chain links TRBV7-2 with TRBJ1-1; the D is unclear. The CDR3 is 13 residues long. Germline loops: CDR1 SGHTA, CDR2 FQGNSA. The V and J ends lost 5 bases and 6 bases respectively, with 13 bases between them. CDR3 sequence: CASSPGFGAEAFF. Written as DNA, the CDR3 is TGTGCCAGCAGCCCCGGTTTCGGGGCTGAAGCTTTCTTT.

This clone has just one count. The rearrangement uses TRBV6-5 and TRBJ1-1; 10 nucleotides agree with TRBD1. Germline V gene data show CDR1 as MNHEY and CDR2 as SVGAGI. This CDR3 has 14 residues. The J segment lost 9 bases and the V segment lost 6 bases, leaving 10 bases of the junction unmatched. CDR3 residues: CASRPLIDRGQAFF. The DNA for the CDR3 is TGTGCCAGCAGGCCTTTGATAGACAGGGGGCAAGCTTTCTTT.

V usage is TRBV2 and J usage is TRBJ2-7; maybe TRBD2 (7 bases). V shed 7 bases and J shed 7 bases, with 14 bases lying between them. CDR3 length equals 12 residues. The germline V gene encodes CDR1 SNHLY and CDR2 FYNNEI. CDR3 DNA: TGTGCCAGCAACGGGGGGCCGGGGGAGCAGTACTTC. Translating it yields CASNGGPGEQYF.

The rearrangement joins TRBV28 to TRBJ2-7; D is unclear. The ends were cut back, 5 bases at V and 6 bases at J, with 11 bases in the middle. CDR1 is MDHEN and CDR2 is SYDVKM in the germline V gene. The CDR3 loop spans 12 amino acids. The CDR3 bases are TGTGCCAGCAGTCCCCTCCCGGGCGAGCAGTACTTC. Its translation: CASSPLPGEQYF.

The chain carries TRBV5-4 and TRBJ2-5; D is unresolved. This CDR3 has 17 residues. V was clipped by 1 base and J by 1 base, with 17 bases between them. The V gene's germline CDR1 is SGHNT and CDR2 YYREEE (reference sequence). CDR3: CASSLYRASRSQETQYF. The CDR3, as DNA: TGTGCCAGCAGCTTGTATCGGGCCTCCCGGAGCCAAGAGACCCAGTACTTC.

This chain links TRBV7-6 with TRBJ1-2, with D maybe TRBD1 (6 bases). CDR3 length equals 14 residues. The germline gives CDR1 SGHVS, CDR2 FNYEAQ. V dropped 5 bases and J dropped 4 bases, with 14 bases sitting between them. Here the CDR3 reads CASSTQGQGYGYTF. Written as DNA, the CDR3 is TGTGCCAGCAGCACACAGGGTCAAGGCTATGGCTACACCTTC.

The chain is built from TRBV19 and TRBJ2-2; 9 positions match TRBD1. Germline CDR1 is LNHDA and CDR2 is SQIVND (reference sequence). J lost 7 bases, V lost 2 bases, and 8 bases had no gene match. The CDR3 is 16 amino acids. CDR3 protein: CASSIQFGTGIGELFF. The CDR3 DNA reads TGTGCCAGTAGTATACAATTCGGGACAGGGATCGGGGAGCTGTTTTTT.

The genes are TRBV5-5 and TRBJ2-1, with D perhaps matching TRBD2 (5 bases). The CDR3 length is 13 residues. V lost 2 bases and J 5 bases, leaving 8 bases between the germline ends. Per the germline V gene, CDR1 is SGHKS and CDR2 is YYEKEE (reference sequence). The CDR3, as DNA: TGTGCCAGCAGCTTTCAGCGGAACAATGAGCAGTTCTTC. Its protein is CASSFQRNNEQFF.

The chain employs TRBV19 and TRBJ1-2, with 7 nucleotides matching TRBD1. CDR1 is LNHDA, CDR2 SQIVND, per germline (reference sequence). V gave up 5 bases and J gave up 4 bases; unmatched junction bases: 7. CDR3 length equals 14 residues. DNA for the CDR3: TGTGCCAGTAGTGCAACAGGGGTTGGCTATGGCTACACCTTC. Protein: CASSATGVGYGYTF.

The DNA for the CDR3 is TGCGCCAGTCGGACGGGAATCGGGTCTGGAAACACCATATATTTT. It codes for CASRTGIGSGNTIYF. The V gene is TRBV5-1, the J gene TRBJ1-3, with D hard to call. Trimming took off 8 bases at V and 1 base at J, with 16 bases between the two ends. Germline loops: CDR1 SGHRS, CDR2 YFSETQ. The CDR3 covers 15 residues.

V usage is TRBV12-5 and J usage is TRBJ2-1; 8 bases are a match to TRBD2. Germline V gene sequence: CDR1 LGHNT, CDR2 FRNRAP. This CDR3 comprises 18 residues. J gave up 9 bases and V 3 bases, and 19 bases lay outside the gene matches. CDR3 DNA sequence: TGTGCTAGTGGTTTAGTAGTGACGGGGGGGCCGGCTGAGGCTGAGCAGTTCTTC. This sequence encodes CASGLVVTGGPAEAEQFF.

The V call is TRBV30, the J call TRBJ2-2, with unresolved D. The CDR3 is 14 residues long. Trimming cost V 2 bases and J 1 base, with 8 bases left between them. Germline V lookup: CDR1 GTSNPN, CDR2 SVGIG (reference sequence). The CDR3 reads CAWSFEVNTGELFF. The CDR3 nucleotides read TGTGCCTGGAGTTTTGAGGTGAACACCGGGGAGCTGTTTTTT.

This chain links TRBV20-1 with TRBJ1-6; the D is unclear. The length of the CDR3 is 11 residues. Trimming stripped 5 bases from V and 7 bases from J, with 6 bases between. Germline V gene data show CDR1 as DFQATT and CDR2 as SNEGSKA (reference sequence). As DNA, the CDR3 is TGCAGTGCTGGGAAAAATTCACCCCTCCACTTT. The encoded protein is CSAGKNSPLHF.

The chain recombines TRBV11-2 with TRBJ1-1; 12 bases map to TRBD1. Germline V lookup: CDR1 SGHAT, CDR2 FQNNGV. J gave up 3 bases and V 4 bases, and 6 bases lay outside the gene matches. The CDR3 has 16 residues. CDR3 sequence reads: CASSSGQGAPDTEAFF. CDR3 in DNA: TGTGCCAGCAGCTCGGGACAGGGGGCTCCGGACACTGAAGCTTTCTTT.

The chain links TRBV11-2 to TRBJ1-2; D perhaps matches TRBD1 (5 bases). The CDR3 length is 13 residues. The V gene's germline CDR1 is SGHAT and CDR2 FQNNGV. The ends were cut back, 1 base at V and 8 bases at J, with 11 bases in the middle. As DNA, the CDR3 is TGTGCCAGCAGCTTAGTCGTGGCAGGGGGCTACACCTTC. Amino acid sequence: CASSLVVAGGYTF.

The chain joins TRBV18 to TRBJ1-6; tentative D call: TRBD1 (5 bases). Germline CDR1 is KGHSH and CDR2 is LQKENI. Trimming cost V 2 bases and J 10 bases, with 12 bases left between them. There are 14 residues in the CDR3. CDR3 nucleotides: TGTGCCAGCTCACCAAATGCCCAGGGCTCACCCCTCCACTTT. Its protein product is CASSPNAQGSPLHF.

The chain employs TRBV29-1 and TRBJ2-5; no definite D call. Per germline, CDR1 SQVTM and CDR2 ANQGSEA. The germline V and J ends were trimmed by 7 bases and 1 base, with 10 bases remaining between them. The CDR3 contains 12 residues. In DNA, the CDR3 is TGCAGCGCCGACCGAAGCCAAGAGACCCAGTACTTC. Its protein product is CSADRSQETQYF.

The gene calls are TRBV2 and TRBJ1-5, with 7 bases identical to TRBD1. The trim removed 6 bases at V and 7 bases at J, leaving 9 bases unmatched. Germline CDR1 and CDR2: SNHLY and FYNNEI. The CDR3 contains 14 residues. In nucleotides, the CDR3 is TGTGCCAGCAGCCCCGACAGGGCGGTCCAGCCCCAGCATTTT. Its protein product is CASSPDRAVQPQHF. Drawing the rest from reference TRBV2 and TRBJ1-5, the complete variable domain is EPEVTQTPSHQVTQMGQEVILRCVPISNHLYFYWYRQILGQKVEFLVSFYNNEISEKSEIFDDQFSVERPDGSNFTLKIRSTKLEDSAMYFCASSPDRAVQPQHFGDGTRLSIL.

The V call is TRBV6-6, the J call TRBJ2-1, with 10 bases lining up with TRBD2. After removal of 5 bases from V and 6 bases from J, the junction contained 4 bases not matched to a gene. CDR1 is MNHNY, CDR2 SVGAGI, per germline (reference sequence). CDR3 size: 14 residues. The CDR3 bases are TGTGCCAGCAGTCCTAGCGGGGGTCGCAATGAGCAGTTCTTC. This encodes CASSPSGGRNEQFF.

The CDR3 reads CASSQDSPPVYEQYF. The DNA for the CDR3 is TGCGCCAGCAGCCAAGATTCCCCGCCGGTCTACGAGCAGTACTTC. This chain links TRBV4-3 with TRBJ2-7; no clear D. Germline V gene sequence: CDR1 LGHNA, CDR2 YSLEER. With 0 bases removed from V and 3 bases from J, the gap between germline ends came to 12 bases. The CDR3 totals 15 residues.

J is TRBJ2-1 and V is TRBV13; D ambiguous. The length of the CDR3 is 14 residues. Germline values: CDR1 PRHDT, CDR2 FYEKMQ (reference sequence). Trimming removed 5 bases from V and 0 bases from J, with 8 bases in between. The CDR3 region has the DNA TGTGCCAGCAGCCTCATCAGCTCCTACAATGAGCAGTTCTTC. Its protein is CASSLISSYNEQFF.

CDR3 sequence reads: CAIPGQGISGANVLTF. CDR3 nucleotides: TGTGCCATACCGGGACAGGGGATCTCTGGGGCCAACGTCCTGACTTTC. The V and J genes are TRBV30 and TRBJ2-6; 10 nucleotides match TRBD1. The germline V gene has CDR1 GTSNPN and CDR2 SVGIG (reference sequence). V lost 8 bases and J lost 0; bases outside the gene matches: 7. There are 16 residues in the CDR3. The full variable domain, its missing parts supplied by reference TRBV30 and TRBJ2-6, is SQTIHQWPATLVQPVGSPLSLECTVEGTSNPNLYWYRQAAGRGLQLLFYSVGIGQISSEVPQNLSASRPQDRQFILSSKKLLLSDSGFYLCAIPGQGISGANVLTFGAGSRLTVL.

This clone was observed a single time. The CDR3 reads CASTRQNQETQYF. CDR3 nucleotide sequence: TGTGCCAGCACCCGACAGAACCAAGAGACCCAGTACTTC. V is TRBV13 and J is TRBJ2-5; D is perhaps TRBD1 (5 bases). Trimming took off 7 bases at V and 0 bases at J, with 9 bases between the two ends. The CDR3 consists of 13 residues. From germline, CDR1 is PRHDT and CDR2 FYEKMQ (reference sequence).

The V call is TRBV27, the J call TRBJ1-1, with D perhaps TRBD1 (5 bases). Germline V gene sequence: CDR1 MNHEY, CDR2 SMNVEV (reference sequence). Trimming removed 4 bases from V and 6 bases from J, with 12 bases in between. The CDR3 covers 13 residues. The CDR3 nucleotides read TGTGCCAGCAGTTCAGGGTTCGGGCCTGAAGCTTTCTTT. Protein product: CASSSGFGPEAFF.

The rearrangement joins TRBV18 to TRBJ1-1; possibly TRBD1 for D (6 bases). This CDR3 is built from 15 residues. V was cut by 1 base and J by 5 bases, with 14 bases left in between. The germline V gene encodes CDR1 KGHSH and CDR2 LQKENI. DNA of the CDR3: TGTGCCAGCTCACCACAGGAAAACAGGGCTACTGAAGCTTTCTTT. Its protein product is CASSPQENRATEAFF.

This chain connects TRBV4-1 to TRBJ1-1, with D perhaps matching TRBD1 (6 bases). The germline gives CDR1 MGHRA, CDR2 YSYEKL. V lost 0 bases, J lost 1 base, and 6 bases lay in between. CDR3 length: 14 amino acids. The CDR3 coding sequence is TGCGCCAGCAGCCAAGAGGGACAGAACACTGAAGCTTTCTTT. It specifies CASSQEGQNTEAFF.

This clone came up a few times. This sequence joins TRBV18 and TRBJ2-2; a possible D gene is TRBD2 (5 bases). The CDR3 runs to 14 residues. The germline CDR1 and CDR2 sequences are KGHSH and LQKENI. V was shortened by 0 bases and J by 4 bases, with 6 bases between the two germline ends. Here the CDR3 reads CASSPPGSTGELFF. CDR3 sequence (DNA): TGTGCCAGCTCACCACCGGGGAGCACCGGGGAGCTGTTTTTT.

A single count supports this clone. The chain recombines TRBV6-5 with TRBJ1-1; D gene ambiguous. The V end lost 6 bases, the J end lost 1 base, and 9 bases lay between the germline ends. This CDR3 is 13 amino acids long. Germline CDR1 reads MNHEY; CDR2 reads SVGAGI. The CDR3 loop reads CASSKTSNTEAFF. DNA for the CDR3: TGTGCCAGCAGCAAAACCTCGAACACTGAAGCTTTCTTT.